The next 5 T cell receptor beta chains were all read from a single sample in a study of cytomegalovirus exposure and HLA in healthy donors (dated by TCRdb to the late 2010s). Libraries came from the immunoSEQ multiplex PCR assay. Sourced from immuneACCESS, this table was stored by TCRdb with only in-frame sequences that have V and J called. A share of the clones is absent; for the studies checked, an unresolved V gene accounts for under half, and the remainder has no known explanation. The sample includes more than 110,000 clones, with 70% to 90% observed a single time. In total, the top ten clones hold approximately 8% of the sample. The sequencing input was PBMCs. These receptors were collected from a woman aged 18-29 years in good health and CMV-seropositive.

This chain links TRBV9 with TRBJ1-2, with TRBD1 matching 8 bases. CDR3 length: 15 amino acids. J was trimmed by 7 bases and V by 5 bases; bases with no gene match: 13. From germline, CDR1 is SGDLS and CDR2 YYNGEE. CDR3 region: CASRGEPTGQGGYTF. The CDR3 nucleotides are TGTGCCAGCAGGGGGGAACCGACCGGACAGGGTGGCTACACCTTC.

This clone is a singleton in its sample. The V and J genes are TRBV19 and TRBJ1-2; unclear D gene. Germline V CDR1 and CDR2: LNHDA, SQIVND (reference sequence). V was clipped by 8 bases and J by 4 bases, with 11 bases between them. The CDR3 contains 12 residues. The CDR3 nucleotides read TGTGCCAGTGAGGCTCCCTCCTATGGCTACACCTTC. This sequence encodes CASEAPSYGYTF.

The chain carries TRBV7-2 and TRBJ2-1; D possibly corresponds to TRBD2 (6 bases). Between the trimmed V and J ends, which lost 2 bases and 4 bases, there was a span of 12 bases. Germline V gene lookup returns CDR1 SGHTA and CDR2 FQGNSA. The CDR3 loop spans 15 amino acids. The chain's CDR3 is CASSLMEGLYNEQFF. The CDR3 nucleotides are TGTGCCAGCAGCTTAATGGAGGGCCTTTACAATGAGCAGTTCTTC.

The gene calls are TRBV7-2 and TRBJ1-6; perhaps TRBD1 as D (6 bases). Germline CDR1 and CDR2: SGHTA and FQGNSA. The germline V and J ends were trimmed by 7 bases and 7 bases, with 17 bases remaining between them. The CDR3 loop spans 15 amino acids. The DNA of the CDR3 is TGTGCCAGCACCCGTCCCGGACAGCGAAATTCACCCCTCCACTTT. It codes for CASTRPGQRNSPLHF.

J is TRBJ2-7 and V is TRBV5-1, with 7 bases fitting TRBD1. V shed 0 bases, J shed 7 bases, and the junction held 7 bases outside the gene matches. The CDR3 covers 14 residues. Germline loops: CDR1 SGHRS, CDR2 YFSETQ. The CDR3 coding sequence is TGCGCCAGCAGCTTGGAAGGGGGCGAGAGGGAGCAGTACTTC. Amino acids: CASSLEGGEREQYF.